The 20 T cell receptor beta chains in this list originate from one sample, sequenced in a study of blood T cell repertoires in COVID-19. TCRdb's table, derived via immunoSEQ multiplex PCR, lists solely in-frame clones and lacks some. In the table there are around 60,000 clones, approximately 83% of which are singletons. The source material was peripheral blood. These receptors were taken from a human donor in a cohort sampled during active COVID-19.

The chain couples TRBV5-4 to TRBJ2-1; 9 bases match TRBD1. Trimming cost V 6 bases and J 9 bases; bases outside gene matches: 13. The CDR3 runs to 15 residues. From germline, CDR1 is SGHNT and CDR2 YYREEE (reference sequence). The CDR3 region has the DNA TGTGCCAGCATTAAGGAACAGGGGGCGCCGAGTGAGCAGTTCTTC. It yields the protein CASIKEQGAPSEQFF.

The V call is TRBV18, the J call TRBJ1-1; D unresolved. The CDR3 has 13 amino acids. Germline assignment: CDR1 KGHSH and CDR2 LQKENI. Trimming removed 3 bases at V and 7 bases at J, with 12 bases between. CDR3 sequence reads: CASSPNLQIEAFF. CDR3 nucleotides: TGTGCCAGCTCACCCAACCTGCAGATTGAAGCTTTCTTT.

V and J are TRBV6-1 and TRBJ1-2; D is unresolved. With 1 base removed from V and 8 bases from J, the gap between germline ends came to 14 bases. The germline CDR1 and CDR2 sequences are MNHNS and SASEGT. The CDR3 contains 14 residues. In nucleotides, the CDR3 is TGTGCCAGCAGTGAAGGACGTCAGGAAGCCGGCTACACCTTC. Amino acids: CASSEGRQEAGYTF.

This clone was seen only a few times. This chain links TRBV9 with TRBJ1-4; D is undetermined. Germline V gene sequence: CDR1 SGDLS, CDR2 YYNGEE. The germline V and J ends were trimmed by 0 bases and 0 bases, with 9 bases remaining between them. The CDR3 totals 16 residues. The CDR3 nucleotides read TGTGCCAGCAGCGTAGGCAGGAGGGCAACTAATGAAAAACTGTTTTTT. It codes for CASSVGRRATNEKLFF.

The CDR3 is CASSLGQLPGQPQHF. Written as DNA, the CDR3 is TGTGCCAGCAGCTTAGGTCAGCTCCCAGGTCAGCCCCAGCATTTT. The chain joins TRBV7-2 to TRBJ1-5; unclear D gene. Germline V gives CDR1 SGHTA, CDR2 FQGNSA. The ends were cut back, 1 base at V and 6 bases at J, with 13 bases in the middle. This CDR3 region has 15 residues.

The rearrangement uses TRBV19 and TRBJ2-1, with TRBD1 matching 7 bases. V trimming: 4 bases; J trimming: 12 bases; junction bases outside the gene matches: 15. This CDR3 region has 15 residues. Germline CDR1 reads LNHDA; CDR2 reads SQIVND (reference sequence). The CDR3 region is CASSTPGGTYKVQFF. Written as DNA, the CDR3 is TGTGCCAGTAGTACCCCAGGGGGAACATATAAGGTGCAGTTCTTC.

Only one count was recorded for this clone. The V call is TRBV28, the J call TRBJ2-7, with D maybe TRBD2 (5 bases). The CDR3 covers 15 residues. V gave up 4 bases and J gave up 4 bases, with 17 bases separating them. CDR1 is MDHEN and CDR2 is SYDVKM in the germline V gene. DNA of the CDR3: TGTGCCAGCAGTTCCCGGGGTAGTCTAAGTTACGAGCAGTACTTC. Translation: CASSSRGSLSYEQYF. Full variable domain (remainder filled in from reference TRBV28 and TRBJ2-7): DVKVTQSSRYLVKRTGEKVFLECVQDMDHENMFWYRQDPGLGLRLIYFSYDVKMKEKGDIPEGYSVSREKKERFSLILESASTNQTSMYLCASSSRGSLSYEQYFGPGTRLTVT.

The CDR3: CASSLAGGPSYEQYF. The CDR3 coding sequence is TGCGCCAGCAGCTTGGCGGGAGGGCCCTCCTACGAGCAGTACTTC. The V gene is TRBV5-1, the J gene TRBJ2-7; TRBD2 aligns across 8 bases. Trimming took 0 bases from V and 0 from J; bases not matched to a gene: 2. The germline gives CDR1 SGHRS, CDR2 YFSETQ. There are 15 residues in the CDR3.

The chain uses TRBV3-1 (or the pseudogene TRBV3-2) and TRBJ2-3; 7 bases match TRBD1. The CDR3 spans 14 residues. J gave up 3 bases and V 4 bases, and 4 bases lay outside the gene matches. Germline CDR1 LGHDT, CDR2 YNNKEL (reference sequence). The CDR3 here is CASSLTTGTDTQYF. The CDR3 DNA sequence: TGTGCCAGCAGCCTAACGACAGGGACAGATACGCAGTATTTT.

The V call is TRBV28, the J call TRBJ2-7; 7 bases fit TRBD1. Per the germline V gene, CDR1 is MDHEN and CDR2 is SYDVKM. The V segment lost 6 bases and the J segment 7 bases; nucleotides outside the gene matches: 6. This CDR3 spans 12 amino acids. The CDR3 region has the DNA TGTGCCAGCAGGCCCACAGGGGAAGAGCAGTACTTC. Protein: CASRPTGEEQYF.

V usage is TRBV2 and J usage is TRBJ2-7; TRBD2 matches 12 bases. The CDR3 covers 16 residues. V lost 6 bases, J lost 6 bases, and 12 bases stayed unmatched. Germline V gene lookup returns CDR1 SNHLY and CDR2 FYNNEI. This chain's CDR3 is CASRTPSSGRVGEQYF. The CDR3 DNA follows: TGTGCCAGCAGGACCCCCTCTAGCGGGAGGGTGGGCGAGCAGTACTTC.

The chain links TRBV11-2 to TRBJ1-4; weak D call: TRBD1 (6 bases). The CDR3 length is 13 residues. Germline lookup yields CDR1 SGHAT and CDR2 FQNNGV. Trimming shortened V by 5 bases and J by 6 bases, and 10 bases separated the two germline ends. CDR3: CASSPRQDEKLFF. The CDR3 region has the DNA TGTGCCAGCAGCCCTCGACAGGATGAAAAACTGTTTTTT.

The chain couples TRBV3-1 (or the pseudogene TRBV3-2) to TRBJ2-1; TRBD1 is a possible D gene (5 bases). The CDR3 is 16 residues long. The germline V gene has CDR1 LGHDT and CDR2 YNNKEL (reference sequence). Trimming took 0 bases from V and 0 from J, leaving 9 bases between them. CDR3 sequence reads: CASSQERGLSYNEQFF. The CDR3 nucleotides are TGTGCCAGCAGCCAAGAAAGGGGTCTCTCCTACAATGAGCAGTTCTTC.

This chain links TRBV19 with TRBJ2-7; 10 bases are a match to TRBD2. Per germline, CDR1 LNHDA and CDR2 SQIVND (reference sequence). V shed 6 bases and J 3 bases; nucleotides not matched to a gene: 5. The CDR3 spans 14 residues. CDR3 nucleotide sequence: TGTGCCAGTAGCTCTCTAGCGGGAGACTACGAGCAGTACTTC. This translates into CASSSLAGDYEQYF.

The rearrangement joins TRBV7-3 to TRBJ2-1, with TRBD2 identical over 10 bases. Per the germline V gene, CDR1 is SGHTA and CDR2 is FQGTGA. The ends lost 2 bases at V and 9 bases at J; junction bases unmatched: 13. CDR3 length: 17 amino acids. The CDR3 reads CASSLSLGLAGASEQFF. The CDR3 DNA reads TGTGCCAGCAGCTTATCGCTGGGGCTAGCGGGAGCAAGTGAGCAGTTCTTC.

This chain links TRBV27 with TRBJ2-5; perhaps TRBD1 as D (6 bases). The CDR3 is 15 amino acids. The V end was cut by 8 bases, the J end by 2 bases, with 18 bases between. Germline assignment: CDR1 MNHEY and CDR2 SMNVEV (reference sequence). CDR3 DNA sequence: TGTGCCAGCCTAGGACAGTGGGCCGTACAAGAGACCCAGTACTTC. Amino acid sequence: CASLGQWAVQETQYF.

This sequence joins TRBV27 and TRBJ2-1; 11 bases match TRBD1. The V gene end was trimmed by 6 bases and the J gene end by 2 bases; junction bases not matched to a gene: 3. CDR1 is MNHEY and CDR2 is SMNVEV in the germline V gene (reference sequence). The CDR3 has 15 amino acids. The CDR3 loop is CASSSGQGAYNEQFF. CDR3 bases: TGTGCCAGCAGCTCGGGACAGGGGGCCTACAATGAGCAGTTCTTC.

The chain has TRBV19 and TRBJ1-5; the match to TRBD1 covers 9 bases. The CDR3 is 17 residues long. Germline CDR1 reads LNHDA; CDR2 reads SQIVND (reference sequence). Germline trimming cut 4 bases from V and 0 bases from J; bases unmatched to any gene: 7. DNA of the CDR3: TGTGCCAGTAGTACCGGGACAGGGCTTTATAGCAATCAGCCCCAGCATTTT. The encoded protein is CASSTGTGLYSNQPQHF.

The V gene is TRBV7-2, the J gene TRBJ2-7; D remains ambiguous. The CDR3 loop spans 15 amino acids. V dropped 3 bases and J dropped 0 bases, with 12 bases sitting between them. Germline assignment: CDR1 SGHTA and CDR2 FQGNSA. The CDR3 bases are TGTGCCAGCAGCTTCTCTGCGGCGCCCTCCTACGAGCAGTACTTC. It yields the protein CASSFSAAPSYEQYF.

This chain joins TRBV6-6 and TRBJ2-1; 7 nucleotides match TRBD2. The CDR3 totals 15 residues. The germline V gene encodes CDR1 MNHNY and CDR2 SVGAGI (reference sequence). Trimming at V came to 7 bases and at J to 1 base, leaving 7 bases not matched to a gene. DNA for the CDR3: TGTGCCAGCAACTTAGCGGGCAAGTCCTACAATGAGCAGTTCTTC. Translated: CASNLAGKSYNEQFF.